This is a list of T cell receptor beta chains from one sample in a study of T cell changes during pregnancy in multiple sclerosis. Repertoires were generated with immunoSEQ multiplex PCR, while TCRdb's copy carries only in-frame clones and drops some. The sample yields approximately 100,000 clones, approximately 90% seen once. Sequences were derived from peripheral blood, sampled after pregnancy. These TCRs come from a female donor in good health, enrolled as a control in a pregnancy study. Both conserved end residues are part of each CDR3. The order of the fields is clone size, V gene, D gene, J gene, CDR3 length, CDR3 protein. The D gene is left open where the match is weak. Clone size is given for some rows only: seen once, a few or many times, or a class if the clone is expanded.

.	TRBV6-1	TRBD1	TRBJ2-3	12	CASPRTGGTQYF
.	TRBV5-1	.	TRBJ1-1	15	CASSLVAGPNTEAFF
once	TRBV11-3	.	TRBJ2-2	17	CASSLEFPGGSFGELFF
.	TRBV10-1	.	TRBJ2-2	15	CASSLDPTNTGELFF
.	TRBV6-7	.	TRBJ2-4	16	CASRQQGHLAKNIQYF
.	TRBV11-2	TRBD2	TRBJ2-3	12	CASSALADTQYF
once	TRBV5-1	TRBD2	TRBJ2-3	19	CASSRVARLAGGVTDTQYF
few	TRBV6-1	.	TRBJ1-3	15	CASSEASSGANTIYF
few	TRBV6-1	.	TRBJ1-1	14	CASTLAVMNTEAFF
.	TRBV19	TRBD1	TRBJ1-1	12	CASSTTTGWAFF
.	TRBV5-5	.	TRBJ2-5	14	CASSLEPPQETQYF
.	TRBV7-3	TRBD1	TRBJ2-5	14	CASSRGDRGGTQYF
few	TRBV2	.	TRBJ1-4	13	CASSAGGNEKLFF
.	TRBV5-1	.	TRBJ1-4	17	CASSLDGGSTTNEKLFF
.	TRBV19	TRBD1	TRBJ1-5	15	CASTLGQLSNQPQHF
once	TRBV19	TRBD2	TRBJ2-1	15	CASTMGTSGLNEQFF
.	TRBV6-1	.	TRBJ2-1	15	CASKEWGETYNEQFF
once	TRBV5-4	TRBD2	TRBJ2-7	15	CASSLGLAGVGEQYF
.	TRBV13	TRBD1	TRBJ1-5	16	CASSWRTGGGNQPQHF
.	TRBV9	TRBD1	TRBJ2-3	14	CASSDRDRVDTQYF
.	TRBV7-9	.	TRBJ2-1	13	CASSPGLFGEQFF
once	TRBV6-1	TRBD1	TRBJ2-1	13	CALRTGSYNEQFF
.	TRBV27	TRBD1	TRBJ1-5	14	CASSFGTANQPQHF
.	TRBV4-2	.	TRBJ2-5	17	CASSQSSRGGQGETQYF
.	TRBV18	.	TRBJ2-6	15	CASSPPHSGANVLTF
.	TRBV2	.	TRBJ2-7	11	CASSSGYEQYF
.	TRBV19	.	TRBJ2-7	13	CASSIDKSYEQYF
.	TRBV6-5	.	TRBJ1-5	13	CASRPTSTGPQHF
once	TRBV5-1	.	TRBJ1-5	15	CASSLGTAMNQPQHF
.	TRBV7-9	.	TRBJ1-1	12	CATTPQLSEAFF
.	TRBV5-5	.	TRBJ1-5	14	CASSLVGEGQPQHF
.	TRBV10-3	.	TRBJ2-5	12	CAISEMQGTQYF
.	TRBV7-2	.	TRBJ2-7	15	CASSPFGEISYEQYF
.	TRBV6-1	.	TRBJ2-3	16	CASSEAGGADSDTQYF
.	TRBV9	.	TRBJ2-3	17	CASSLSWSSLGTDTQYF
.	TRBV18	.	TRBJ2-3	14	CASSPDVGADTQYF
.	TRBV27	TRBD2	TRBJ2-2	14	CASSKGLAAGELFF
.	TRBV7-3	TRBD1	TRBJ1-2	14	CASSRTGAVYGYTF
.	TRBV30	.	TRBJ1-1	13	CALSPFWGGEAFF
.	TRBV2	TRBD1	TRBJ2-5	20	CASSEDQTGGDLRRGETQYF
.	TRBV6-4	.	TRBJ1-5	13	CASSDEVHGPQHF
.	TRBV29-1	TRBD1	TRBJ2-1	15	CSGGKTGGYYNEQFF
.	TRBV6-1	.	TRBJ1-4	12	CASRGGGGKLFF
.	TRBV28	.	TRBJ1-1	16	CASNSGGFEGSTEAFF
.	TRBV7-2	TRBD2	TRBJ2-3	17	CASSLVGTSRGTDTQYF
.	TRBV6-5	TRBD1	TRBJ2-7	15	CASSYSGQGVYEQYF
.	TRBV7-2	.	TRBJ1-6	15	CASSHFLGGNSPLHF
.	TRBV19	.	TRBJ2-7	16	CASSTLTGGDSYEQYF
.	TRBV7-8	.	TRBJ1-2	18	CASTHPGEGGSLGYGYTF
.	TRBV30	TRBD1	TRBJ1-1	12	CAWGDRGLRAFF
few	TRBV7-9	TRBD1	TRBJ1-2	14	CASSQDRQGRGYTF
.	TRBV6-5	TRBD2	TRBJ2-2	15	CASTRLAGNTGELFF
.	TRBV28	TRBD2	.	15	CASSLELAGAYEQYF
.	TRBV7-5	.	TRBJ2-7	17	CARDASALAVLTYEQYF
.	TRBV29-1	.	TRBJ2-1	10	CSVGRGEQFF
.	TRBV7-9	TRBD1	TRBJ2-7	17	CASSKPGTGGLPYEQYF
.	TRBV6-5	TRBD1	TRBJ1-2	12	CASSRDSPSYTF